Included here is one T cell receptor beta chain sequence, with context. In its sample, this clone was seen once. Its antigen specificity is not known. There are no base qualities to consult, and no much larger clone falls within one base. The record originates from a study of OX40 agonist ivuxolimab in advanced cancers. About the investigation overall: The costimulatory receptor OX40 (CD134) was targeted by ivuxolimab, a fully human IgG2 agonistic monoclonal antibody. Intravenous ivuxolimab was administered to patients every 2 weeks at six dose levels: 0.01, 0.1, 0.3, 1.5, 3 and 10 mg/kg. Of the 50 to 55 patients in dose escalation, approximately 20 had hepatocellular carcinoma, some 15 had melanoma, 9 had renal cell carcinoma and 9 had head and neck cancer. A male proportion of 82.7% and a mean age of approximately 61 years, ranging from 23 to 79, were recorded for the dose-escalation cohort. Prior anti-PD-1, anti-PD-L1 or anti-CTLA-4 therapy was permitted, and 40% to 50% of dose-escalation patients had received checkpoint inhibitors. Partial responses occurred in three dose-escalation patients, of whom one had hepatocellular carcinoma and two had cutaneous melanoma. Peripheral TCRbeta sequencing was intended to test whether TCR sequence diversity was altered and clonal T-cell expansion was caused by ivuxolimab. The monotherapy dose-escalation portion (N ≈ 52 patients) of the phase I ivuxolimab trial is reported in the paper.

CDR1 and CDR2, looked up from the germline V gene, are SGHAT and FQNNGV. The CDR3 spans 13 residues, from the cysteine through the phenylalanine. The read is trimmed to its CDR3 DNA, 39 bases read in frame from base 1. V ends up 4 bases short and J 9 bases short, with an unmatched junction base count of 7. The full study reports these points: In the 0.1-3.0 mg/kg groups, partial responders were among the patients with the lowest normalized peripheral clonal expansion, particularly in CD8+ T cells. Antigen specificity was not determined for the clonally expanded peripheral T cells. After ivuxolimab, more expanded clones were found on average in CD8+ T cells than in CD4+ T cells. At doses from 0.1 to 3.0 mg/kg, clonal expansion was seen in both CD4+ and CD8+ blood T cells between baseline and week 6. Low levels of normalized T-cell clonal expansion were also seen in some patients who did not respond.

To sequence the TCRbeta CDR3 region, genomic DNA was isolated from the sorted cells. The immunoSEQ Assay was used to sequence the TCRbeta CDR3 regions. In TCRdb, the immuneACCESS table is reduced to in-frame sequences with V and J assigned. These tables do not hold every clone; where another copy was compared, an unresolved V gene accounts for under half, and the others remain unexplained. The sample includes approximately 91,000 clones, with approximately 83% observed a single time. Just under 2% of the sample is in the top ten clones. The trial excluded patients who had a history of autoimmune disease or were on systemic immunosuppression. Peripheral blood for TCR sequencing was collected from all dose cohorts at baseline, on cycle 4 day 1, and on cycle 7 day 1. Samples were obtained from an open-label, multicenter, first-in-human phase I dose-escalation trial of ivuxolimab. Adults with locally advanced or metastatic melanoma, renal cell carcinoma, hepatocellular carcinoma or head and neck squamous cell carcinoma were enrolled in the trial. Before TCR sequencing, CD4+ and CD8+ T cells were separately sorted from peripheral blood.

The rearrangement joined TRBV11-2 to TRBJ2-3, with 7 middle bases fitting TRBD1. This receptor was identified in an adult with an advanced solid tumor such as melanoma, head and neck, liver or kidney cancer. This sample comprised CD4+ or CD8+ T cells sorted from blood, obtained in a trial of the OX40 agonist ivuxolimab. CDR3 reads: CASSSRDRQTQYF. Read as DNA, the sequence is TGTGCCAGCAGCTCCCGGGACAGACAAACGCAGTATTTT.